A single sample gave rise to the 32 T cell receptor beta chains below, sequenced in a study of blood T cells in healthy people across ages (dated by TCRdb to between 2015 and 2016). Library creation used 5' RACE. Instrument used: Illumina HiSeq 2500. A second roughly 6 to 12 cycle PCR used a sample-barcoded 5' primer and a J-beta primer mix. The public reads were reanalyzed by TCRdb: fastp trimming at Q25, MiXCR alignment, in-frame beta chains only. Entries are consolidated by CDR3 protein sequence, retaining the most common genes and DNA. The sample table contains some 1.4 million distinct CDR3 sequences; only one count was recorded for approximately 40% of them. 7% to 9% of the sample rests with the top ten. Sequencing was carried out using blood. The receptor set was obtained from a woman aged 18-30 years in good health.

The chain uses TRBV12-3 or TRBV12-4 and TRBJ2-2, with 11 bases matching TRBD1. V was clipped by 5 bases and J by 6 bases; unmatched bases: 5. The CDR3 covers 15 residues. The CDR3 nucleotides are TGTGCCAGCAGTCAGGACAGGGGGCGGGCCGGGGAGCTGTTTTTT. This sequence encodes CASSQDRGRAGELFF.

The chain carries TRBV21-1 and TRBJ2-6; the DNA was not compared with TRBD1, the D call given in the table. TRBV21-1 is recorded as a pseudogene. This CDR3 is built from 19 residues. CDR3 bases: TGTGCCAGCAGCAAAGGAGTTAGGGCGTACCTCTCTGGGGCCAACGTCCTGACTTTC. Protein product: CASSKGVRAYLSGANVLTF.

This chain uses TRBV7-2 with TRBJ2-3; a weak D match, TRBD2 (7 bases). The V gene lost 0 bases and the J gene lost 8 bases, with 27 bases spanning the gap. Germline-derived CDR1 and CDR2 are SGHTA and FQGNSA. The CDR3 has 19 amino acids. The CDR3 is CASSLALSGLAEKQGTQYF. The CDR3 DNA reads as TGTGCCAGCAGCTTAGCCCTCTCCGGCCTAGCGGAGAAACAGGGTACGCAGTATTTT.

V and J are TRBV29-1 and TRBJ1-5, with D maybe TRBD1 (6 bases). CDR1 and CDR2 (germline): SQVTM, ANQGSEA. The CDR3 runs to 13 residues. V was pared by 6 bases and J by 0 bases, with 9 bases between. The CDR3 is CSVGTNSNQPQHF. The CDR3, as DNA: TGCAGCGTGGGGACAAATAGCAATCAGCCCCAGCATTTT. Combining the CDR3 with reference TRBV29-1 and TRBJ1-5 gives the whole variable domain SAVISQKPSRDICQRGTSLTIQCQVDSQVTMMFWYRQQPGQSLTLIATANQGSEATYESGFVIDKFPISRPNLTFSTLTVSNMSPEDSSIYLCSVGTNSNQPQHFGDGTRLSIL.

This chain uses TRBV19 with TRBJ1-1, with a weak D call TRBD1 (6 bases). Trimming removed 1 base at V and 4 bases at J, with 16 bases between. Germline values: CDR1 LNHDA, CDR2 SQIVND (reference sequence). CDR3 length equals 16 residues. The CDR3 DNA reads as TGTGCCAGTAGTATAGGGGCGCAGGGGCCCCGCACTGAAGCTTTCTTT. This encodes CASSIGAQGPRTEAFF.

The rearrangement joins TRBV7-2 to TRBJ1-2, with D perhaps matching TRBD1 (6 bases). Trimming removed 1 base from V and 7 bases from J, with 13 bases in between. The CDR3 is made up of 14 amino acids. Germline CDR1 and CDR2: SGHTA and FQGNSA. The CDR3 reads CASSLGTLRGGYTF. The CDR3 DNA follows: TGTGCCAGCAGCTTAGGTACCCTCAGGGGTGGCTACACCTTC.

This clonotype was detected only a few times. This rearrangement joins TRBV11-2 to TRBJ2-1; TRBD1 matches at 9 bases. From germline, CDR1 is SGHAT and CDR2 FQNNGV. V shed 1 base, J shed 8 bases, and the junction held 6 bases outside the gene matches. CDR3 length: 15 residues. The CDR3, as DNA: TGTGCCAGCAGCTTAGGGGGACAGGGAAGCGATGAGCAGTTCTTC. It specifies CASSLGGQGSDEQFF.

CDR3 bases: TGTGCCAGCAGCTTTCACAGGGGCCCAGATACGCAGTATTTT. Encoded protein: CASSFHRGPDTQYF. This rearrangement joins TRBV7-6 to TRBJ2-3; 7 bases line up with TRBD1. The trim removed 3 bases at V and 4 bases at J, leaving 4 bases unmatched. The germline V gene encodes CDR1 SGHVS and CDR2 FNYEAQ. CDR3 size: 14 residues.

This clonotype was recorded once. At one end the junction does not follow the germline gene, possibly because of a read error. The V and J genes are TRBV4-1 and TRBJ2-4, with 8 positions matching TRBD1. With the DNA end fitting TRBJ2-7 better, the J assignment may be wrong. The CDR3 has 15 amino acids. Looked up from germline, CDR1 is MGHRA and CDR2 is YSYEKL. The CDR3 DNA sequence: TGCGCCGGCAGCCAAAGGACAGGGAATTCCTACGAGCAGTACTTC. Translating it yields CAGSQRTGNSYEQYF.

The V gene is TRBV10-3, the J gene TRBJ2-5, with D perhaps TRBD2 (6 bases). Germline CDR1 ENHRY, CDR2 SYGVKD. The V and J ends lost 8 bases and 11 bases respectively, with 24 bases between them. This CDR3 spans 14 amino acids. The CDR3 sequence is CAIRPSRDRDEQYF. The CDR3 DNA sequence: TGTGCCATCCGCCCGTCGCGGGATCGTGATGAGCAGTACTTC.

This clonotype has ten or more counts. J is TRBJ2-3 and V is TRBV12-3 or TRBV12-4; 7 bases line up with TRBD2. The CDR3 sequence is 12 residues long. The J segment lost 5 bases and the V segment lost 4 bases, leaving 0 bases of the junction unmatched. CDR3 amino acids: CASSSGGDTQYF. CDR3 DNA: TGTGCCAGCAGTTCGGGGGGAGATACGCAGTATTTT.

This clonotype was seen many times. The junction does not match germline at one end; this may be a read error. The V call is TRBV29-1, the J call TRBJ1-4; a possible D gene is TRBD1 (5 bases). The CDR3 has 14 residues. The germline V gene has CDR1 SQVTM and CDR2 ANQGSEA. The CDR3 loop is CSVQEGTTNEKLFF. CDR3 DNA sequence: TGCAGCGTTCAAGAGGGGACCACTAATGAAAAACTGTTTTTT.

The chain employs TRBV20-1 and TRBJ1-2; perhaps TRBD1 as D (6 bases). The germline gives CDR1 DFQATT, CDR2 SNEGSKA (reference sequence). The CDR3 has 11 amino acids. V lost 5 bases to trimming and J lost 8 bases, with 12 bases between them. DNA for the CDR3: TGCAGTGCTTTACAGGGTGGGGGCTACACCTTC. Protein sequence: CSALQGGGYTF.

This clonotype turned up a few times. The CDR3 DNA follows: TGCAGTGCCGAGCGGGAGCGAAGGAATGAGCAGTTCTTC. It encodes CSAERERRNEQFF. The chain carries TRBV20-1 and TRBJ2-1; 8 bases match TRBD2. With 6 bases clipped from V and 7 bases from J, the junction kept 8 bases outside the gene matches. CDR1 and CDR2 from the germline V gene are DFQATT and SNEGSKA (reference sequence). The CDR3 covers 13 residues.

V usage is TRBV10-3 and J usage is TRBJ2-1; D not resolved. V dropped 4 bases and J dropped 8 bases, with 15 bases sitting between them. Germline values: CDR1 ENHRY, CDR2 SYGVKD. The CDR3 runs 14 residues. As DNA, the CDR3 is TGTGCCATCAGTGCTACGACGTCTTCGGATGAGCAGTTCTTC. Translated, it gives CAISATTSSDEQFF.

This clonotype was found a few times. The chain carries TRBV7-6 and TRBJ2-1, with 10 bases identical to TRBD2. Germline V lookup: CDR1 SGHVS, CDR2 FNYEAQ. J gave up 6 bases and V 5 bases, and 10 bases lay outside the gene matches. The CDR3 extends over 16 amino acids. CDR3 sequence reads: CASSDVGRTSGNEQFF. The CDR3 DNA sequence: TGTGCCAGCAGCGACGTTGGCCGGACTAGCGGCAATGAGCAGTTCTTC.

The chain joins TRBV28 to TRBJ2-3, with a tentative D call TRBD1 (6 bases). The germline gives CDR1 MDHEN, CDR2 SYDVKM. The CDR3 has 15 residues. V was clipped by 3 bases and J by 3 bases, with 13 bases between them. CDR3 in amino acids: CASSFLAQGTDTQYF. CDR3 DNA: TGTGCCAGCAGTTTCCTTGCGCAGGGGACAGATACGCAGTATTTT.

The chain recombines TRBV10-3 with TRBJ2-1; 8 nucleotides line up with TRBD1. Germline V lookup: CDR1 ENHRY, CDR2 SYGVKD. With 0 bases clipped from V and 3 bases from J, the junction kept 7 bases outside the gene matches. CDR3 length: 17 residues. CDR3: CAISESFPGTGYNEQFF. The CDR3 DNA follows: TGTGCCATCAGTGAGTCGTTCCCCGGGACAGGCTACAATGAGCAGTTCTTC.

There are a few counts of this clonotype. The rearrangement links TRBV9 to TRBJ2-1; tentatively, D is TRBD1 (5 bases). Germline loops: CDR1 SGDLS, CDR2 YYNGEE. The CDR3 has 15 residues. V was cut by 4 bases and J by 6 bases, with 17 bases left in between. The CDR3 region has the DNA TGTGCCAGCAGCCTCCTGGGGCAGAGCAGCAATGAGCAGTTCTTC. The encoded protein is CASSLLGQSSNEQFF.

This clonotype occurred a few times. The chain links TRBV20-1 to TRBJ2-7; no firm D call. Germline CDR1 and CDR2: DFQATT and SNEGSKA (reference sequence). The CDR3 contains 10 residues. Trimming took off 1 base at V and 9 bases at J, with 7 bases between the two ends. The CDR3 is CSARVDGQYF. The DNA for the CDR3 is TGCAGTGCTAGAGTGGATGGGCAGTACTTC.

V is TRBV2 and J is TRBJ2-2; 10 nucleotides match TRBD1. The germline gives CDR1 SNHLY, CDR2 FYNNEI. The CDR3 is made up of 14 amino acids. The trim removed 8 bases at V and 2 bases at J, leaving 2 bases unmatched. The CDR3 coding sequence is TGTGCCAGCGGGGACAGGGGAAACACCGGGGAGCTGTTTTTT. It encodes CASGDRGNTGELFF.

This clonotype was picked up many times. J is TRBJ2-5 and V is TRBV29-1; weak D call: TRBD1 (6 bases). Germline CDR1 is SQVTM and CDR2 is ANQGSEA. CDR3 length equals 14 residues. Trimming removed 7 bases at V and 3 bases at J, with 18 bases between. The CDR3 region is CSAKMAGVKETQYF. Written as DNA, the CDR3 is TGCAGCGCAAAAATGGCAGGGGTAAAAGAGACCCAGTACTTC. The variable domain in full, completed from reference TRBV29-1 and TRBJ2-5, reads SAVISQKPSRDICQRGTSLTIQCQVDSQVTMMFWYRQQPGQSLTLIATANQGSEATYESGFVIDKFPISRPNLTFSTLTVSNMSPEDSSIYLCSAKMAGVKETQYFGPGTRLLVL.

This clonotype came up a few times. The CDR3 nucleotides are TGTGCCAGCAGCCCTCAGGTAGCGGGGGTTACCCCGAATGAGCAGTTCTTC. Its protein product is CASSPQVAGVTPNEQFF. The chain uses TRBV7-3 and TRBJ2-1; 9 nucleotides match TRBD2. CDR1 is SGHTA and CDR2 is FQGTGA in the germline V gene. This CDR3 is built from 17 residues. V dropped 5 bases and J dropped 7; count of bases not matched to a gene: 15.

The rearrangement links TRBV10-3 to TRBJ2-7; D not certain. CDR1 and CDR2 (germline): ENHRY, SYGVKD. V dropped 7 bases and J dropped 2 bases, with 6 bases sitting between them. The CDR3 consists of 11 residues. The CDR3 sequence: CAIIPTYEQYF. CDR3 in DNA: TGTGCCATCATCCCTACCTACGAGCAGTACTTC.

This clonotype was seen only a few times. The CDR3 spells CAFGELQGNEQFF. As DNA, the CDR3 is TGTGCCTTTGGCGAACTACAGGGCAATGAGCAGTTCTTC. The rearrangement uses TRBV6-1 and TRBJ2-1; TRBD1 might be the D (6 bases). The germline V gene has CDR1 MNHNS and CDR2 SASEGT. V shed 11 bases and J shed 6 bases, with 17 bases lying between them. The CDR3 length is 13 residues.

For the CDR3, the DNA is TGTGCCAGCTCACCACCGGCGGGGGCCGACACAGATACGCAGTATTTT. It specifies CASSPPAGADTDTQYF. The chain is built from TRBV18 and TRBJ2-3, with D maybe TRBD2 (7 bases). This CDR3 contains 16 residues. With 0 bases removed from V and 2 bases from J, the gap between germline ends came to 12 bases. Germline V CDR1 and CDR2: KGHSH, LQKENI.

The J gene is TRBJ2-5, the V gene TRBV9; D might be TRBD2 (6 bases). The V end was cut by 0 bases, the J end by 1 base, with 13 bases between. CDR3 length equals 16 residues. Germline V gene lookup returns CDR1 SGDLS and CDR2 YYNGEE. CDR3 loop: CASSVEGGAIQETQYF. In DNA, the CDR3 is TGTGCCAGCAGCGTAGAAGGCGGGGCGATCCAAGAGACCCAGTACTTC.

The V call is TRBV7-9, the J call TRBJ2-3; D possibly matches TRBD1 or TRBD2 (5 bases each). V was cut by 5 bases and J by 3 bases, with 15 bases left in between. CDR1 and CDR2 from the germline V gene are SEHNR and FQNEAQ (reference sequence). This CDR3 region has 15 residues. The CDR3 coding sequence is TGTGCCAGCAGCGGATCGGGGACCCTGACAGATACGCAGTATTTT. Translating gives CASSGSGTLTDTQYF.

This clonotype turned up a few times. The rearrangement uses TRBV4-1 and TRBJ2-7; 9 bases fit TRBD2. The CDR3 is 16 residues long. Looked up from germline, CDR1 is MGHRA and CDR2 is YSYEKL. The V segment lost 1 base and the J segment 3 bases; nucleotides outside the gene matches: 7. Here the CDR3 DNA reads TGCGCCAGCAGCCAAGTAAGCAGCGGGAGGTACTACGAGCAGTACTTC. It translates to CASSQVSSGRYYEQYF.

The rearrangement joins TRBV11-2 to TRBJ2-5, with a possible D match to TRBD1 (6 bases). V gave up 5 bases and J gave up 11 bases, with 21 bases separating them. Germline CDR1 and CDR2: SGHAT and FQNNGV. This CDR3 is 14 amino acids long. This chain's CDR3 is CASSVIQGRNEQYF. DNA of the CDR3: TGTGCCAGCAGCGTCATACAGGGACGCAATGAGCAGTACTTC.

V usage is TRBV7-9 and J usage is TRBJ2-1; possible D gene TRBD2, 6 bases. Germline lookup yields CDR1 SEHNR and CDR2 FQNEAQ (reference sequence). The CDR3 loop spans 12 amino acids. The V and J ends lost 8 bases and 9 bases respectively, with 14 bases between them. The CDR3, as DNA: TGTGCCAGCGCAATCGGGACTGGTGAGCAGTTCTTC. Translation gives CASAIGTGEQFF.

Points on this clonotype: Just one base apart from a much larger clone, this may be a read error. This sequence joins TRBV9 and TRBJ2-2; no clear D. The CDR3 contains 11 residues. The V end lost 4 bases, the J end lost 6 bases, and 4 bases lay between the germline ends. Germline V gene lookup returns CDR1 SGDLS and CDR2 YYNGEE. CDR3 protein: CASSNPGELFF. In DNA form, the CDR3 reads TGTGCCAGCAGCAACCCCGGGGAGCTGTTTTTT.